These 21 T cell receptor beta chains were sequenced from one sample in a study of T cells after yellow fever vaccination. From the 5' RACE reads, TCRdb called clonotypes with MiXCR, one entry per CDR3 protein. Of tens of thousands of distinct CDR3 sequences listed, around 7.4% were seen once; the top ten hold 36%. This specimen was CD8+ T cells sorted from PBMCs, taken 15 days after the yellow fever booster vaccination. The receptors come from a man in his thirties or forties who received the YFV17D yellow fever vaccine.

Note on this clonotype: This may come from a read error, since a much larger clone is one base off. The gene calls are TRBV6-2 or TRBV6-3 and TRBJ2-1; D is perhaps TRBD2 (5 bases). The CDR3 has 12 residues. Trimming cost V 6 bases and J 9 bases, with 12 bases left between them. Germline V gives CDR1 MNHEY, CDR2 SVGEGT. The CDR3 sequence: CASSPTTSEQFF. CDR3 sequence (DNA): TGTGCCAGCAGCCCGACTACCAGTGAGCAGTTCTTC.

This clonotype was counted only a few times. The chain employs TRBV11-2 and TRBJ2-1; D gene uncertain. Germline CDR1 is SGHAT and CDR2 is FQNNGV. The CDR3 length is 13 residues. Trimming removed 1 base from V and 7 bases from J, with 8 bases in between. This chain's CDR3 is CASSLGAGNEQFF. CDR3 in DNA: TGTGCCAGCAGCTTAGGGGCTGGGAATGAGCAGTTCTTC.

This clonotype was picked up many times. V usage is TRBV28 and J usage is TRBJ2-7; no clear D gene. V lost 3 bases and J lost 3, with 9 bases in between. Germline CDR1 and CDR2: MDHEN and SYDVKM. CDR3 length: 13 amino acids. The CDR3 DNA follows: TGTGCCAGCAGTTTGTCTCTTGGCTACGAGCAGTACTTC. It specifies CASSLSLGYEQYF.

This clonotype was seen repeatedly, ten times or more. The V gene is TRBV30, the J gene TRBJ2-1, with a tentative D call TRBD2 (6 bases). Germline V gives CDR1 GTSNPN, CDR2 SVGIG (reference sequence). Trimming pared 7 bases from V and 0 bases from J, leaving 16 bases between. This CDR3 has 15 residues. The CDR3, as DNA: TGTGCCTCGGAGGGTGCAAGGAGCTCCTACAATGAGCAGTTCTTC. As protein: CASEGARSSYNEQFF.

Only a few counts were recorded for this clonotype. The CDR3 DNA is TGCAGTGCTAGACAGTCAAGCTCCTACGAGCAGTACTTC. It yields the protein CSARQSSSYEQYF. The gene calls are TRBV20-1 and TRBJ2-7; D gene unclear. CDR3 length equals 13 residues. The germline V gene has CDR1 DFQATT and CDR2 SNEGSKA (reference sequence). The V and J ends lost 2 bases and 0 bases respectively, with 8 bases between them.

This clonotype showed up just a few times. The chain combines TRBV28 with TRBJ2-3; D may be TRBD1 (6 bases). The CDR3 consists of 15 residues. Between the trimmed V and J ends, which lost 6 bases and 4 bases, there was a span of 17 bases. The germline V gene has CDR1 MDHEN and CDR2 SYDVKM. This CDR3 reads CASSHGDIPSDTQYF. The DNA of the CDR3 is TGTGCCAGCAGCCACGGGGACATCCCCTCAGATACGCAGTATTTT.

The table lists this clonotype with many counts. The genes are TRBV27 and TRBJ2-1, with 11 bases matching TRBD1. Germline V gives CDR1 MNHEY, CDR2 SMNVEV (reference sequence). The CDR3 runs 15 residues. J gave up 1 base and V 6 bases, and 2 bases lay outside the gene matches. The CDR3 protein is CASRGQGVSYNEQFF. The CDR3 coding sequence is TGTGCCAGCAGGGGACAGGGGGTTTCCTACAATGAGCAGTTCTTC.

A remark on this clonotype: Being one base from a much bigger clone, this may be a read error. The chain employs TRBV6-6 and TRBJ2-7; D gene ambiguous. Looked up from germline, CDR1 is MNHNY and CDR2 is SVGAGI (reference sequence). The CDR3 has 13 residues. In nucleotides, the CDR3 is TGTGCCAGCGGTGACAACAACTCCTACGCGCAGTACTTC. Its protein is CASGDNNSYAQYF.

In this sample, this clonotype turned up many times. The chain links TRBV6-6 to TRBJ2-2, with unresolved D. This CDR3 is 11 amino acids long. The V gene lost 11 bases and the J gene lost 2 bases, with 6 bases spanning the gap. In germline, CDR1 is MNHNY, CDR2 SVGAGI (reference sequence). The DNA for the CDR3 is TGTGCCTTAGGAAACACCGGGGAGCTGTTTTTT. Protein sequence: CALGNTGELFF.

This clonotype was found many times. A read error may produce the germline difference seen at one junction end. This chain connects TRBV7-9 to TRBJ2-1, with D unresolved. Germline lookup yields CDR1 SEHNR and CDR2 FQNEAQ (reference sequence). The CDR3 runs to 16 residues. CDR3 coding DNA: TGTGCCAGCAGTTTAGGTATCGGAAGCTCCTACAATGAGCAGTTCTTC. Translating gives CASSLGIGSSYNEQFF.

This clonotype was detected ten times or more. This chain connects TRBV7-2 to TRBJ2-7; D perhaps matches TRBD1 (5 bases). Germline values: CDR1 SGHTA, CDR2 FQGNSA. The CDR3 has 13 amino acids. The V gene lost 6 bases and the J gene lost 1 base, with 10 bases spanning the gap. The CDR3 nucleotides read TGTGCCAGCAGTTCCCGACAGTCCTACGAGCAGTACTTC. Translated: CASSSRQSYEQYF. Full variable domain (outside the CDR3, taken from reference TRBV7-2 and TRBJ2-7): GAGVSQSPSNKVTEKGKDVELRCDPISGHTALYWYRQSLGQGLEFLIYFQGNSAPDKSGLPSDRFSAERTGGSVSTLTIQRTQQEDSAVYLCASSSRQSYEQYFGPGTRLTVT.

In its sample, this clonotype was seen many times. This chain uses TRBV4-3 with TRBJ2-7; TRBD2 is a possible D gene (5 bases). Trimming left V 0 bases short and J 3 bases short, with 12 bases between. Germline CDR1 reads LGHNA; CDR2 reads YSLEER. The CDR3 is 15 amino acids. The CDR3 protein is CASSQDTGILYEQYF. In DNA, the CDR3 is TGCGCCAGCAGCCAAGATACCGGGATTCTCTACGAGCAGTACTTC.

This clonotype was observed many times. The chain couples TRBV7-6 to TRBJ2-1; D is unclear. V dropped 5 bases and J dropped 2 bases, with 16 bases sitting between them. Germline CDR1 reads SGHVS; CDR2 reads FNYEAQ. The CDR3 consists of 16 residues. The CDR3 reads CASSPEVSLTYNEQFF. DNA for the CDR3: TGTGCCAGCAGCCCAGAGGTTAGCCTAACCTACAATGAGCAGTTCTTC.

The table lists this clonotype with many counts. The chain is built from TRBV24-1 and TRBJ2-3; weak D call: TRBD1 (5 bases). Trimming removed 5 bases from V and 3 bases from J, with 8 bases in between. The CDR3 runs 13 residues. Per germline, CDR1 KGHDR and CDR2 SFDVKD. CDR3 coding DNA: TGTGCCACCAGTGCTCCAGGGACAGATACGCAGTATTTT. Its protein is CATSAPGTDTQYF.

This clonotype showed up many times. The rearrangement joins TRBV28 to TRBJ2-4; 7 bases agree with TRBD1. From germline, CDR1 is MDHEN and CDR2 SYDVKM. The CDR3 extends over 11 amino acids. V shed 7 bases and J 11 bases; nucleotides not matched to a gene: 5. CDR3 amino acids: CASTLGTVQYF. CDR3 DNA: TGTGCCAGCACCCTGGGGACAGTTCAGTACTTC. The full variable domain, rest sourced from reference TRBV28 and TRBJ2-4, is DVKVTQSSRYLVKRTGEKVFLECVQDMDHENMFWYRQDPGLGLRLIYFSYDVKMKEKGDIPEGYSVSREKKERFSLILESASTNQTSMYLCASTLGTVQYFGAGTRLSVL.

There are many counts of this clonotype. The V and J genes are TRBV5-1 and TRBJ2-7; 8 bases match TRBD2. The V segment lost 2 bases and the J segment 3 bases; nucleotides outside the gene matches: 7. CDR3 length equals 15 residues. Germline V gives CDR1 SGHRS, CDR2 YFSETQ. Written as DNA, the CDR3 is TGCGCCAGCAGCTTAGGGGAGCGGGAGCTCTACGAGCAGTACTTC. This encodes CASSLGERELYEQYF.

About this clonotype: This clone may be a read error of a much larger clone one base away. In this CDR3 the conserved last residue, phenylalanine or tryptophan, is missing, so a read error is likely. The chain joins TRBV10-3 to TRBJ2-3, with TRBD2 identical over 8 bases. This CDR3 is built from 13 residues. Trimming took 10 bases from V and 4 from J; bases not matched to a gene: 7. Germline V gene sequence: CDR1 ENHRY, CDR2 SYGVKD. CDR3 loop: CATRSGSADTQYS. DNA for the CDR3: TGTGCCACGCGAAGCGGGAGTGCAGATACGCAGTATTCT.

This clonotype was seen more than once but under ten times. The chain employs TRBV20-1 and TRBJ1-3, with TRBD1 as a possible D gene (5 bases). The CDR3 covers 15 residues. Trimming left V 4 bases short and J 4 bases short, with 17 bases between. The germline V gene encodes CDR1 DFQATT and CDR2 SNEGSKA (reference sequence). The CDR3 region has the DNA TGCAGTGCTACCCGAGGGGCGGTAGGAGGAAACACCATATATTTT. As protein: CSATRGAVGGNTIYF.

This clonotype was found many times. J is TRBJ2-2 and V is TRBV9; perhaps TRBD1 as D (5 bases). V lost 1 base and J lost 6, with 10 bases in between. The CDR3 spans 14 residues. Looked up from germline, CDR1 is SGDLS and CDR2 is YYNGEE. The CDR3 bases are TGTGCCAGCAGCGTAAGGGGTCGTGCCGGGGAGCTGTTTTTT. Translated, it gives CASSVRGRAGELFF.

The table lists this clonotype with many counts. The chain combines TRBV29-1 with TRBJ2-3; 8 bases align to TRBD2. V shed 4 bases and J 1 base; nucleotides not matched to a gene: 4. This CDR3 region has 14 residues. From germline, CDR1 is SQVTM and CDR2 ANQGSEA. CDR3 DNA: TGCAGCGTTGCCGTAGCGGGACGCACAGATACGCAGTATTTT. Translation gives CSVAVAGRTDTQYF.

A word on this clonotype: The junction differs from germline at one of its ends, possibly a read error. The rearrangement links TRBV9 to TRBJ2-1, with 14 bases aligning to TRBD2. The CDR3 loop spans 15 amino acids. Germline V CDR1 and CDR2: SGDLS, YYNGEE. The CDR3 spells CASSGLAGGPNEHFF. The CDR3 coding sequence is TGTGCCAGCAGCGGACTAGCGGGAGGGCCTAATGAGCATTTCTTC.